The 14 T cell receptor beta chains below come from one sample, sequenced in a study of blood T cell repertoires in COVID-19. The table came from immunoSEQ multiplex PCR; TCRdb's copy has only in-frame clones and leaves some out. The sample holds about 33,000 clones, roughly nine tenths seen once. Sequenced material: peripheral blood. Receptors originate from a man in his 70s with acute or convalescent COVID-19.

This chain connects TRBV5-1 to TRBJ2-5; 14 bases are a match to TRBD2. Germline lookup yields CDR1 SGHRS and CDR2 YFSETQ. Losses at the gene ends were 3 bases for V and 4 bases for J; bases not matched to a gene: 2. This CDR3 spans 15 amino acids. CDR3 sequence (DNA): TGCGCCAGCAGCTCTGGGACTAGCGGGAGAGAGACCCAGTACTTC. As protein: CASSSGTSGRETQYF.

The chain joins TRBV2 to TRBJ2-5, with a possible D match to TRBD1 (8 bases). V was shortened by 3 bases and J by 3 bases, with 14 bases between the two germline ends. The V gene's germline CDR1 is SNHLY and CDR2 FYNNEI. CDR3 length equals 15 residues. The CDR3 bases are TGTGCCAGCAGTGAGGAACAGGGGGGGGAAGAGACCCAGTACTTC. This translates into CASSEEQGGEETQYF.

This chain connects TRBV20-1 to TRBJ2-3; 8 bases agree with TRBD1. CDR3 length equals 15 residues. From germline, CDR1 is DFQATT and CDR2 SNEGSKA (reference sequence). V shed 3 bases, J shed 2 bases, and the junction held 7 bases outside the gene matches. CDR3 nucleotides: TGCAGTGCTAGTGTCCCGGGACAGGACACAGATACGCAGTATTTT. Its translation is CSASVPGQDTDTQYF.

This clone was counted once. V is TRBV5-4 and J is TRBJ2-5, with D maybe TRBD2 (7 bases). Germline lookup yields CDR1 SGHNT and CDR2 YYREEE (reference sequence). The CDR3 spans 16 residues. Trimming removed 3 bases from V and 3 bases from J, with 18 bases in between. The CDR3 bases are TGTGCCAGCAGCTCTACGGGGGCCGGGGGGAAAGAGACCCAGTACTTC. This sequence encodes CASSSTGAGGKETQYF. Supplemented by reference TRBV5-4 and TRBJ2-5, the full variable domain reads ETGVTQSPTHLIKTRGQQVTLRCSSQSGHNTVSWYQQALGQGPQFIFQYYREEENGRGNFPPRFSGLQFPNYSSELNVNALELDDSALYLCASSSTGAGGKETQYFGPGTRLLVL.

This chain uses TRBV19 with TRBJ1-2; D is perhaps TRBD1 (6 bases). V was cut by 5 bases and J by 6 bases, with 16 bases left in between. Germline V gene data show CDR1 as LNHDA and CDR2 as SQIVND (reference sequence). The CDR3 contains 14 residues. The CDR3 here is CASSSLGGGNGYTF. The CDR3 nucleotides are TGTGCCAGTAGTTCCCTCGGGGGGGGCAATGGCTACACCTTC.

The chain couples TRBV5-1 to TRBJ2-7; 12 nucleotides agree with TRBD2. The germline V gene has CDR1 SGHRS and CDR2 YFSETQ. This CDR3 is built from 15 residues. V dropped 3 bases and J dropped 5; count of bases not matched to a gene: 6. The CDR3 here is CASSSTSGSLNEQYF. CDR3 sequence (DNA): TGCGCCAGCAGCTCGACTAGCGGGAGCTTAAACGAGCAGTACTTC.

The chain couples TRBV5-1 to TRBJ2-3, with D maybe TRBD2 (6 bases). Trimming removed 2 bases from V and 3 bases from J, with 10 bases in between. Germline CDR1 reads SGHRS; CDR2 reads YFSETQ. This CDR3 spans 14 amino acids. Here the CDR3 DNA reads TGCGCCAGCAGCTTCGGAGGGGCTACAGATACGCAGTATTTT. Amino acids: CASSFGGATDTQYF.

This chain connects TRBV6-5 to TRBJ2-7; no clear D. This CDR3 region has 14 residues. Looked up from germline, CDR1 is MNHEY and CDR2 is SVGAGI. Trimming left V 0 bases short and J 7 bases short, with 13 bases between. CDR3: CASSYSHGAREQYF. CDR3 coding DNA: TGTGCCAGCAGTTACTCCCATGGAGCGAGGGAGCAGTACTTC.

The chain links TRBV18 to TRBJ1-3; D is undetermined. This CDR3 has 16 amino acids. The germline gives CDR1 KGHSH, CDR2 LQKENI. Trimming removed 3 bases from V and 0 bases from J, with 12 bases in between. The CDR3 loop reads CASSPTQESSGNTIYF. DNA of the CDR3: TGTGCCAGCTCACCCACCCAGGAAAGCTCTGGAAACACCATATATTTT. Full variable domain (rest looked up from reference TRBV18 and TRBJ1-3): NAGVMQNPRHLVRRRGQEARLRCSPMKGHSHVYWYRQLPEEGLKFMVYLQKENIIDESGMPKERFSAEFPKEGPSILRIQQVVRGDSAAYFCASSPTQESSGNTIYFGEGSWLTVV.

The CDR3 nucleotides read TGTGCCAGCAGTTACTCTTCCCCCGGGGTGGGGTATGGCTACACCTTC. Translated, it gives CASSYSSPGVGYGYTF. The rearrangement uses TRBV6-5 and TRBJ1-2, with no clear D. V dropped 0 bases and J dropped 5 bases, with 16 bases sitting between them. CDR1 MNHEY and CDR2 SVGAGI come from the germline V gene. The CDR3 is 16 residues long.

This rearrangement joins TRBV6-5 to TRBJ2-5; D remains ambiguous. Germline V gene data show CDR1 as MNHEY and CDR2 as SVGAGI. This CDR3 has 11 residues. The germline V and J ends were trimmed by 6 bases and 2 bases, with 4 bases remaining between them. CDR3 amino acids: CASSRQETQYF. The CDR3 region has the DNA TGTGCCAGCAGCCGGCAAGAGACCCAGTACTTC.

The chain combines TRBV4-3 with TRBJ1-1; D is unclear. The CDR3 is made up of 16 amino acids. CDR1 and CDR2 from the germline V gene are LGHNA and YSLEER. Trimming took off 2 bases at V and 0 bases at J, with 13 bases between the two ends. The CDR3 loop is CASSQRIRRMNTEAFF. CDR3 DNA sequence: TGCGCCAGCAGCCAAAGAATACGGCGGATGAACACTGAAGCTTTCTTT.

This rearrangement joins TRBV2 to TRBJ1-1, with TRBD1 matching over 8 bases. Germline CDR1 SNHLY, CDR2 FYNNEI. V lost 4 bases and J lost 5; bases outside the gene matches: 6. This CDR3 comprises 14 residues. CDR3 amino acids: CASSVSYRGTEAFF. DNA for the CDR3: TGTGCCAGCAGTGTATCATACAGGGGGACTGAAGCTTTCTTT.

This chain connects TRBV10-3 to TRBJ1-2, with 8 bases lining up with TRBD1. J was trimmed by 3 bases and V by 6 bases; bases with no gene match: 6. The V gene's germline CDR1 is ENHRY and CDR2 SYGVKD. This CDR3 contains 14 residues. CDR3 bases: TGTGCCATCAGAGGGCAGGGGGCTGACTATGGCTACACCTTC. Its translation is CAIRGQGADYGYTF.